This T cell receptor (beta chain) comes out of a study of T cell changes during pregnancy in multiple sclerosis. Trimming cost V 7 bases and J 4 bases; bases outside gene matches: 4. Germline-derived CDR1 and CDR2 are MNHEY and SVGAGI. There are 13 residues in the CDR3. Clones were sequenced by immunoSEQ multiplex PCR, and TCRdb holds only the in-frame ones, with some missing. The table has about 100,000 clones, 90% to 95% seen once; the top ten hold 1.2%. This clonotype originated in a female donor with multiple sclerosis, enrolled in a pregnancy study. The chain recombines TRBV6-5 with TRBJ2-5, with 9 bases matching TRBD1. This sample comprised peripheral blood, obtained in the second trimester of pregnancy. CDR3 in DNA: TGTGCCAGCAACGCGGACAGGGGAGAGACCCAGTACTTC. Translating gives CASNADRGETQYF.